These 22 T cell receptor beta chains were sequenced from one sample in a study of T cell repertoires in cytomegalovirus infection. Each CDR3 protein is one row after TCRdb ran MiXCR on the reads. The data contain hundreds of thousands of distinct CDR3 sequences, 15% to 20% of them singletons. The source material was PBMCs. The receptors derive from a human donor in good health (CMV status not recorded). Some clones in this sample may be carry-over from other donors' samples.

This clonotype was found a few times. The chain couples TRBV4-1 to TRBJ1-1, with a weak D call TRBD1 (6 bases). This CDR3 is 13 amino acids long. Germline lookup yields CDR1 MGHRA and CDR2 YSYEKL. V shed 1 base and J shed 6 bases, with 9 bases lying between them. The CDR3 is CASSQGGRPEAFF. CDR3 coding DNA: TGCGCCAGCAGCCAAGGGGGGCGGCCTGAAGCTTTCTTT.

The chain couples TRBV29-1 to TRBJ1-2; TRBD1 aligns across 8 bases. J was trimmed by 4 bases and V by 6 bases; bases with no gene match: 13. Germline V gene lookup returns CDR1 SQVTM and CDR2 ANQGSEA. The CDR3 runs to 15 residues. DNA of the CDR3: TGCAGCGTGATACGAGGGACGGGACAGGTCTATGGCTACACCTTC. Translated, it gives CSVIRGTGQVYGYTF.

This clonotype came up a few times. CDR3 bases: TGTGCCAGCTCACGAGGGGGCTTGATAGATACGCAGTATTTT. It translates to CASSRGGLIDTQYF. This rearrangement joins TRBV18 to TRBJ2-3; the match to TRBD1 covers 7 bases. The CDR3 has 14 residues. Germline V CDR1 and CDR2: KGHSH, LQKENI. V lost 4 bases and J lost 5; bases outside the gene matches: 6.

The chain combines TRBV28 with TRBJ1-2; D is possibly TRBD1 (5 bases). Trimming stripped 7 bases from V and 4 bases from J, with 13 bases between. The CDR3 spans 13 residues. Germline V gives CDR1 MDHEN, CDR2 SYDVKM. CDR3 sequence reads: CASISQGLYGYTF. For the CDR3, the DNA is TGTGCCAGCATATCCCAGGGTCTCTATGGCTACACCTTC.

This clonotype was seen many times. The genes are TRBV7-2 and TRBJ2-5, with D unclear. Germline CDR1 reads SGHTA; CDR2 reads FQGNSA. V dropped 0 bases and J dropped 4 bases, with 0 bases sitting between them. This CDR3 region has 11 residues. CDR3 bases: TGTGCCAGCAGCTTAGCAGAGACCCAGTACTTC. Protein: CASSLAETQYF.

This clonotype was detected many times. The chain employs TRBV6-1 and TRBJ2-5, with 7 nucleotides matching TRBD1. The CDR3 is made up of 14 amino acids. The germline V gene has CDR1 MNHNS and CDR2 SASEGT. J gave up 1 base and V 6 bases, and 5 bases lay outside the gene matches. The CDR3 reads CASRRQGRQETQYF. The CDR3 nucleotides are TGTGCCAGCAGGCGACAGGGTCGCCAAGAGACCCAGTACTTC.

This clonotype was counted at least ten times. This chain uses TRBV28 with TRBJ1-1; TRBD1 agrees at 8 bases. The V gene's germline CDR1 is MDHEN and CDR2 SYDVKM. CDR3 size: 16 residues. J was trimmed by 0 bases and V by 2 bases; bases with no gene match: 5. DNA of the CDR3: TGTGCCAGCAGTTTAACAGGGGGATACATGAACACTGAAGCTTTCTTT. Encoded protein: CASSLTGGYMNTEAFF.

This clonotype has a single count. At one of its ends the junction is not consistent with the germline gene, which may arise from a read error. CDR3: CVSSQGQGETDTQYF. CDR3 coding DNA: TGTGTCAGCAGCCAGGGACAGGGTGAGACAGATACGCAGTATTTT. This chain links TRBV4-2 with TRBJ2-3, with 9 bases identical to TRBD1. Germline V gives CDR1 LGHNA, CDR2 YNFKEQ. This CDR3 spans 15 amino acids.

The chain couples TRBV20-1 to TRBJ1-1, with TRBD1 identical over 8 bases. After removal of 6 bases from V and 3 bases from J, the junction contained 15 bases not matched to a gene. This CDR3 has 16 amino acids. Germline CDR1 DFQATT, CDR2 SNEGSKA (reference sequence). DNA for the CDR3: TGCAGTGCCATCCACGGACAGGGTTCCGTTTACACTGAAGCTTTCTTT. It encodes CSAIHGQGSVYTEAFF.

In its sample, this clonotype was seen many times. The gene calls are TRBV6-1 and TRBJ2-3; maybe TRBD2 (6 bases). CDR3 length: 14 residues. V was trimmed by 7 bases and J by 0 bases, leaving 11 bases between them. Germline lookup yields CDR1 MNHNS and CDR2 SASEGT. This chain's CDR3 is CASTPGDSTDTQYF. The CDR3 DNA reads as TGTGCCAGCACCCCGGGGGATAGCACAGATACGCAGTATTTT.

The table lists this clonotype with many counts. The gene calls are TRBV6-1 and TRBJ1-5; D gene unclear. The V end lost 0 bases, the J end lost 0 bases, and 12 bases lay between the germline ends. Germline V gene sequence: CDR1 MNHNS, CDR2 SASEGT. This CDR3 is built from 17 residues. The CDR3 DNA reads as TGTGCCAGCAGTGAAGCACTAGGTCACCCTAGCAATCAGCCCCAGCATTTT. Protein: CASSEALGHPSNQPQHF.

This clonotype was detected ten times or more. The genes are TRBV28 and TRBJ1-6, with 11 bases identical to TRBD1. J was trimmed by 8 bases and V by 4 bases; bases with no gene match: 4. The CDR3 length is 15 residues. CDR1 is MDHEN, CDR2 SYDVKM, per germline. CDR3 bases: TGTGCCAGCAGTTCCCCGGGACAGGGGGATTCACCCCTCCACTTT. Residues: CASSSPGQGDSPLHF. Full variable domain (rest looked up from reference TRBV28 and TRBJ1-6): DVKVTQSSRYLVKRTGEKVFLECVQDMDHENMFWYRQDPGLGLRLIYFSYDVKMKEKGDIPEGYSVSREKKERFSLILESASTNQTSMYLCASSSPGQGDSPLHFGNGTRLTVT.

This clonotype was seen at least ten times. The V call is TRBV28, the J call TRBJ1-2; TRBD1 is a possible D gene (6 bases). The CDR3 length is 16 residues. Between the trimmed V and J ends, which lost 2 bases and 4 bases, there was a span of 17 bases. Per germline, CDR1 MDHEN and CDR2 SYDVKM. CDR3 residues: CASSLAGQQLGYGYTF. The CDR3, as DNA: TGTGCCAGCAGTTTAGCTGGACAGCAGCTGGGCTATGGCTACACCTTC.

In this sample, this clonotype turned up many times. The chain links TRBV7-2 to TRBJ2-7; 12 nucleotides align to TRBD2. CDR3 size: 17 residues. CDR1 and CDR2 (germline): SGHTA, FQGNSA. V lost 5 bases to trimming and J lost 2 bases; unmatched junction nucleotides: 10. The CDR3 bases are TGTGCCAGCAGCACCTCGCGGACTAGCGGGGACCCCTACGAGCAGTACTTC. Amino acids: CASSTSRTSGDPYEQYF.

This rearrangement joins TRBV19 to TRBJ2-7; a weak D match, TRBD1 (6 bases). This CDR3 is built from 13 residues. V was pared by 7 bases and J by 2 bases, with 12 bases between. CDR1 LNHDA and CDR2 SQIVND come from the germline V gene (reference sequence). The CDR3 coding sequence is TGTGCCAGTAAGAAACCAGGGGCCTACGAGCAGTACTTC. Translation: CASKKPGAYEQYF.

The chain couples TRBV29-1 to TRBJ2-5, with 8 bases aligning to TRBD2. CDR3 length: 16 residues. J lost 1 base, V lost 2 bases, and 9 bases had no gene match. Germline CDR1 SQVTM, CDR2 ANQGSEA. The CDR3 loop is CSVENRRGALQETQYF. CDR3 DNA sequence: TGCAGCGTTGAAAATCGGCGGGGGGCACTCCAAGAGACCCAGTACTTC. The variable domain in full, with the rest retrieved from reference TRBV29-1 and TRBJ2-5, is SAVISQKPSRDICQRGTSLTIQCQVDSQVTMMFWYRQQPGQSLTLIATANQGSEATYESGFVIDKFPISRPNLTFSTLTVSNMSPEDSSIYLCSVENRRGALQETQYFGPGTRLLVL.

This clonotype has only a few counts. J is TRBJ1-5 and V is TRBV6-5, with TRBD1 matching over 9 bases. The CDR3 runs to 15 residues. J gave up 7 bases and V 0 bases, and 4 bases lay outside the gene matches. The germline CDR1 and CDR2 sequences are MNHEY and SVGAGI. CDR3 sequence: CASSYSGQGSQPQHF. In DNA form, the CDR3 reads TGTGCCAGCAGTTACTCCGGACAGGGGAGCCAGCCCCAGCATTTT.

This chain connects TRBV3-1 to TRBJ1-4; TRBD1 matches 10 bases. This CDR3 region has 16 residues. Unmatched junction bases numbered 4, after V lost 0 bases and J lost 6 bases. From germline, CDR1 is LGHDT and CDR2 YNNKEL (reference sequence). CDR3 protein: CASSQDPGQGHEKLFF. The CDR3 nucleotides are TGTGCCAGCAGCCAAGACCCGGGACAGGGGCATGAAAAACTGTTTTTT.

This clonotype appeared many times. This chain joins TRBV7-2 and TRBJ2-2, with D maybe TRBD1 (5 bases). This CDR3 spans 15 amino acids. Trimming stripped 3 bases from V and 4 bases from J, with 12 bases between. CDR1 is SGHTA and CDR2 is FQGNSA in the germline V gene. As DNA, the CDR3 is TGTGCCAGCAGCTTTGACAGCTCGAGCACCGGGGAGCTGTTTTTT. Its protein product is CASSFDSSSTGELFF.

This clonotype was seen at least ten times. V is TRBV28 and J is TRBJ1-4; D is possibly TRBD1 (5 bases). From germline, CDR1 is MDHEN and CDR2 SYDVKM. This CDR3 has 14 residues. V gave up 4 bases and J gave up 10 bases, with 16 bases separating them. The CDR3 sequence is CASSSRDPLLKLFF. The CDR3 coding sequence is TGTGCCAGCAGTTCCCGGGACCCCCTGCTAAAACTGTTTTTT.

In this sample, this clonotype turned up a few times. This chain's CDR3 is CASRDRSLYEQYF. The CDR3 region has the DNA TGTGCCAGCAGGGACAGGTCTTTATACGAGCAGTACTTC. The V call is TRBV2, the J call TRBJ2-7, with TRBD1 matching 7 bases. The CDR3 spans 13 residues. V shed 6 bases and J 4 bases; nucleotides not matched to a gene: 6. The germline V gene encodes CDR1 SNHLY and CDR2 FYNNEI.

This clonotype appeared a few times. The chain uses TRBV3-1 and TRBJ1-1; possible D gene TRBD1, 5 bases. The CDR3 spans 15 residues. V was cut by 0 bases and J by 7 bases, with 15 bases left in between. From germline, CDR1 is LGHDT and CDR2 YNNKEL (reference sequence). The DNA of the CDR3 is TGTGCCAGCAGCCAAGACCCGCCCACGGGGGGTGAAGCTTTCTTT. Its translation is CASSQDPPTGGEAFF.